This T cell receptor beta chain was recovered during a study of Graves' ophthalmopathy and Graves' hyperthyroidism (dated by TCRdb to 2016 to 2019). At the level of the whole study: Peripheral blood was collected before any treatment was given, at the time of initial diagnosis. To tell Graves' ophthalmopathy apart from Graves' hyperthyroidism, and to predict which patients would progress to ophthalmopathy, the study relied on TCR beta repertoire signatures. In total, around 140 blood samples were TCR-sequenced: 43 ophthalmopathy, about 75 hyperthyroidism and 17 hyperthyroidism-to-ophthalmopathy patients. To explore V-J signatures that separate ophthalmopathy from hyperthyroidism, a discovery set of about a hundred patients was enrolled, consisting of more than 40 with ophthalmopathy and 55 to 65 with stable hyperthyroidism. The independent validation cohort included roughly 19 hyperthyroidism patients plus 17 patients who later progressed from hyperthyroidism to ophthalmopathy. In roughly 6 hyperthyroidism patients, T-cell repertoires of thyroid tissue and blood were compared. Once sampling was done, hyperthyroidism patients were given methimazole at a starting dose of 30 mg daily, while ophthalmopathy patients were given high-dose intravenous methylprednisolone. General study outcomes and caveats: In validation, the model predicted ophthalmopathy progression with about 71% sensitivity and around 72% specificity; some 13 predicted patients were CT-confirmed with GO in a median of about 6.2 months. Ophthalmopathy was separated from stable hyperthyroidism by the 13-signature model with roughly 87% sensitivity and less than 82% specificity in cross-validation and with 80%/75% in the test set. Most of the expanded thyroid clonotypes with a frequency above 0.001 were also detected in blood, and it was suggested that the thyroid immune response may be reflected by blood repertoires. No statistical method was used to predetermine the sample size, and group allocation was not hidden from the investigators.

The CDR3 goes from the cysteine to the phenylalanine over 17 residues. The DNA shown is the 51-base CDR3, in frame from base 1. V is trimmed back by 5 bases and J by 0 bases, and the junction contains 11 bases that no gene match accounts for. This clonotype was seen at least ten times. Its antigen is currently not known. No per-base quality is available; no much larger clone lies one base away. For repertoire sequencing, TCR beta CDR3 regions were amplified from RNA transcripts. HTBI primers and the Qiagen OneStep RT-PCR kit were used in a first-round RT-PCR, which was followed by a second-round multiplex PCR, size selection and purification. The libraries underwent paired-end sequencing with 100 bp reads on an Illumina HiSeq2000. The authors processed their data as follows. SOAPnuke was used to process the reads, removing any read that contained adapters or uncalled bases, had a mean Phred below 15, or lacked an exact match to the constant primer or identifier. COPE v1.2.5 was used to merge the high-quality paired reads. Each unique nucleotide sequence was defined as a clonotype, and clonotypes were aligned to IMGT TRB V, D and J references with MiTCR v1.1. The analysis was limited to V-J combinations with a frequency above 0.0001, which together covered 99.2% of repertoires. A TCR clonal expansion and chaos score per V-J combination was defined as the ratio of F50 clonal expansion to chaos observed in the TCRdist matrix. Welch's t-statistics and random forest were used to narrow the features down to more than 10 V-J combinations, which were then fed into a naive Bayes classifier. The Morisita-Horn index was used to measure how similar the thyroid and blood repertoires were. Using fastp trimming at Q25 and MiXCR clonotype assembly, TCRdb reanalyzed the public sequencing data and kept in-frame beta chains. Under each unique CDR3 protein, matching rows form one entry showing the most common genes and DNA. These V and J calls originate from TCRdb's pipeline instead of the authors' own analysis. Within this sample are around 43,000 distinct CDR3 sequences, with around 50% of them counted one time only. Of the sample, roughly 18% falls within the top ten clones.

The ophthalmopathy patients had moderately to severely active disease, with a Clinical Activity Score of 3 or higher, a NOSPECS grade of 4 or higher, and a disease duration of less than 3 months. Patients with other autoimmune diseases, uncontrolled infections, pregnancy or lactation were excluded. Diagnosis relied on clinical symptoms, serum thyroxine, TRAb, thyroid ultrasound and orbital computed tomography. PBMCs were isolated from 10 ml of fresh peripheral blood by Ficoll-Paque density gradient centrifugation. Total RNA was extracted with Trizol reagent and quality-checked on an Agilent 2100 Bioanalyzer.

The TCR originated in an adult man with Graves' ophthalmopathy. The sequenced material came from peripheral blood. The chain couples TRBV12-3 or TRBV12-4 to TRBJ2-3, with TRBD2 matching 7 junction bases. The encoded CDR3 is CASSQRWGGTSTDTQYF. Read as DNA, the sequence is TGTGCCAGCAGTCAGAGATGGGGGGGGACTAGCACAGATACGCAGTATTTT.